This paragraph covers one TCR beta chain sequence. Its antigen is not identified. The sample comes from a study of vaccination effects on CD4 cells after COVID-19. Background on the study: Sampling occurred a median 72 days post second dose, range 14 to 241.

With 1 base removed from V and 6 bases from J, the gap between germline ends came to 9 bases. The length of the CDR3 is 13 residues. Looked up from germline, CDR1 is MGHRA and CDR2 is YSYEKL. Sequencing followed a ViraFEST assay step that expanded antigen-specific CD4+ T cells with viral peptide pools. Following culture for about ten days, CD4+ T cells were isolated. Participants completed two doses of the BNT162b2 or mRNA-1273 vaccine. Here immunoSEQ multiplex PCR was the method, and the copy in TCRdb shows in-frame clones only, minus some. Found here are 30,000 to 40,000 clones, approximately 72% of them singletons; the top ten hold 12%.

The receptor's source is a human donor who received a COVID-19 vaccine. The V call is TRBV4-1, the J call TRBJ1-1; no clear D gene. Source: CD4+ T cells from PBMCs cultured with HCoV-229E spike peptides, taken after COVID-19 vaccination. Here the CDR3 reads CASSQVDGAEAFF. CDR3 nucleotide sequence: TGCGCCAGCAGCCAAGTGGATGGGGCTGAAGCTTTCTTT.